The 17 T cell receptor beta chains presented below share a single source sample, sequenced in a study of cytomegalovirus exposure and HLA in healthy donors. Some clones are missing from TCRdb's copy, which holds only in-frame ones; the method was immunoSEQ multiplex PCR. The table lists about 38,000 clones, approximately 95% of them singletons. Sequencing was done on a sample of PBMCs. The receptor source for this set is a man aged 18 to 30 in good health and CMV-seronegative.

The rearrangement joins TRBV27 to TRBJ2-2; D is undetermined. Germline V gives CDR1 MNHEY, CDR2 SMNVEV (reference sequence). V was trimmed by 4 bases and J by 0 bases, leaving 6 bases between them. This CDR3 contains 14 residues. The CDR3 spells CASSSPTNTGELFF. The CDR3 bases are TGTGCCAGCAGTTCCCCAACGAACACCGGGGAGCTGTTTTTT.

The chain joins TRBV4-1 to TRBJ2-4; 12 nucleotides match TRBD1. V shed 0 bases, J shed 9 bases, and the junction held 6 bases outside the gene matches. CDR3 size: 16 residues. The germline V gene encodes CDR1 MGHRA and CDR2 YSYEKL. CDR3 coding DNA: TGCGCCAGCAGCCAAGATGGGACAGGGGGCTATCTCATTCAGTACTTC. Protein: CASSQDGTGGYLIQYF.

V and J are TRBV21-1 and TRBJ1-1; the table's D call, TRBD1, has no DNA check behind it. TRBV21-1 is flagged as a pseudogene. This CDR3 has 16 residues. CDR3 in DNA: TGTGCCAGCAGCAACTGGATGACAGGGAGGAACACTGAAGCTTTCTTT. Its translation: CASSNWMTGRNTEAFF.

The V and J genes are TRBV7-3 and TRBJ2-3, with 10 nucleotides matching TRBD1. V dropped 1 base and J dropped 6; count of bases not matched to a gene: 7. Germline values: CDR1 SGHTA, CDR2 FQGTGA. The CDR3 runs to 16 residues. The CDR3 region is CASSLMPGQGSDTQYF. The CDR3 nucleotides read TGTGCCAGCAGCTTAATGCCGGGACAGGGGAGTGATACGCAGTATTTT.

The chain links TRBV28 to TRBJ1-5; the D gene is possibly TRBD1 (6 bases). The CDR3 spans 17 residues. Germline CDR1 MDHEN, CDR2 SYDVKM. The V end lost 6 bases, the J end lost 0 bases, and 18 bases lay between the germline ends. CDR3 DNA: TGTGCCAGCAGGCTAGGCACCGGGGGGGCTAGCAATCAGCCCCAGCATTTT. As protein: CASRLGTGGASNQPQHF.

The V and J genes are TRBV10-3 and TRBJ2-7; 8 bases agree with TRBD1. Germline V lookup: CDR1 ENHRY, CDR2 SYGVKD. V dropped 6 bases and J dropped 3; count of bases not matched to a gene: 7. CDR3 length: 14 residues. CDR3 loop: CAISDYRGVYEQYF. CDR3 in DNA: TGTGCCATCAGCGACTACAGGGGGGTCTACGAGCAGTACTTC.

This chain links TRBV5-1 with TRBJ2-3, with 10 bases lining up with TRBD2. CDR1 is SGHRS, CDR2 YFSETQ, per germline. J lost 6 bases, V lost 4 bases, and 11 bases had no gene match. This CDR3 contains 16 residues. CDR3 bases: TGCGCCAGCAGCAAAGAAGCGGGAGGGCCTGGTGATACGCAGTATTTT. This codes for CASSKEAGGPGDTQYF.

The chain has TRBV6-5 and TRBJ1-5, with D perhaps matching TRBD1 (5 bases). This CDR3 contains 15 residues. Trimming pared 6 bases from V and 4 bases from J, leaving 16 bases between. From germline, CDR1 is MNHEY and CDR2 SVGAGI. CDR3 loop: CASSPQGPLNQPQHF. Written as DNA, the CDR3 is TGTGCCAGCAGCCCGCAGGGCCCCCTTAATCAGCCCCAGCATTTT.

The rearrangement links TRBV9 to TRBJ2-5, with 8 bases matching TRBD2. V gave up 5 bases and J gave up 5 bases; unmatched junction bases: 8. The CDR3 covers 14 residues. Germline assignment: CDR1 SGDLS and CDR2 YYNGEE. The DNA for the CDR3 is TGTGCCAGCAGTCCTACTAGCGGAGGGGAGACCCAGTACTTC. It is translated as CASSPTSGGETQYF. The full variable domain, with the rest looked up from reference TRBV9 and TRBJ2-5, is DSGVTQTPKHLITATGQRVTLRCSPRSGDLSVYWYQQSLDQGLQFLIQYYNGEERAKGNILERFSAQQFPDLHSELNLSSLELGDSALYFCASSPTSGGETQYFGPGTRLLVL.

This sequence joins TRBV10-1 and TRBJ2-1, with D tentatively TRBD1 (5 bases). Between the trimmed V and J ends, which lost 6 bases and 9 bases, there was a span of 12 bases. The CDR3 has 12 residues. The germline gives CDR1 WNHNN, CDR2 SYGVQD (reference sequence). CDR3 in DNA: TGCGCCAGCAGGGGGCCCTTCGGTGAGCAGTTCTTC. Its translation is CASRGPFGEQFF.

The V gene is TRBV6-4, the J gene TRBJ1-1; D might be TRBD1 (5 bases). This CDR3 is built from 13 residues. The ends were cut back, 0 bases at V and 11 bases at J, with 13 bases in the middle. In germline, CDR1 is MRHNA, CDR2 SNTAGT. As DNA, the CDR3 is TGTGCCAGCAGTGACTCTATTTCCGGGGGGGCTTTCTTT. This translates into CASSDSISGGAFF.

The chain joins TRBV4-1 to TRBJ2-7; the match to TRBD1 covers 9 bases. Germline CDR1 reads MGHRA; CDR2 reads YSYEKL. This CDR3 has 17 amino acids. With 0 bases clipped from V and 1 base from J, the junction kept 7 bases outside the gene matches. CDR3 in DNA: TGCGCCAGCAGCCAAGATTTTGAGGGACAGGGATCCTACGAGCAGTACTTC. Its protein product is CASSQDFEGQGSYEQYF.

The V call is TRBV29-1, the J call TRBJ1-4, with D maybe TRBD1 (5 bases). With 4 bases removed from V and 2 bases from J, the gap between germline ends came to 11 bases. The CDR3 extends over 14 amino acids. Germline CDR1 SQVTM, CDR2 ANQGSEA. The CDR3 coding sequence is TGCAGCGTTGCTCCAGGGTTGACTAATGAAAAACTGTTTTTT. Residues: CSVAPGLTNEKLFF.

This clone was counted only a few times. This chain links TRBV27 with TRBJ1-6; 9 bases are a match to TRBD1. The CDR3 has 12 amino acids. CDR1 MNHEY and CDR2 SMNVEV come from the germline V gene (reference sequence). The junction had 1 base not matched to a gene; V was cut back by 6 bases and J by 10 bases. The CDR3 loop reads CASRDRGSPLHF. Written as DNA, the CDR3 is TGTGCCAGCAGGGACAGGGGATCACCCCTCCACTTT.

V gene TRBV9 combines with J gene TRBJ1-1; no firm D call. The CDR3 totals 17 residues. Germline V lookup: CDR1 SGDLS, CDR2 YYNGEE. Trimming shortened V by 0 bases and J by 4 bases, and 19 bases separated the two germline ends. CDR3 coding DNA: TGTGCCAGCAGCGTAGCCCCGTCTCATGGGAGAGGCACTGAAGCTTTCTTT. This sequence encodes CASSVAPSHGRGTEAFF.

The chain has TRBV7-6 and TRBJ2-1; D possibly corresponds to TRBD1 (6 bases). CDR3 length: 15 residues. Germline assignment: CDR1 SGHVS and CDR2 FNYEAQ. V lost 5 bases to trimming and J lost 3 bases, with 14 bases between them. This CDR3 reads CASSLSDRLYNEQFF. DNA of the CDR3: TGTGCCAGCAGCCTTTCGGACAGACTCTACAATGAGCAGTTCTTC.

CDR3 sequence (DNA): TGTGCCAGCAGTTACTCCTCTGGGCTTGGCTACACCTTC. This codes for CASSYSSGLGYTF. The chain is built from TRBV6-5 and TRBJ1-2; no definite D call. The CDR3 is 13 residues long. Trimming removed 0 bases from V and 7 bases from J, with 9 bases in between. Germline V gene data show CDR1 as MNHEY and CDR2 as SVGAGI.